The 14 T cell receptor beta chains presented below share a single source sample, sequenced in a study of shared clonotypes between healthy human individuals. The assay was immunoSEQ multiplex PCR, and TCRdb's table has in-frame clones only and misses some. Of about 2.1 million clones listed, roughly 93% are singletons. Naive CD8 cells, CD45RO-negative and positively selected for CCR7, excluded terminally differentiated effector memory CD45RA+ cells. The material sequenced was naive CD8+ T cells from PBMCs. The receptors were gathered from a man between 18 and 35 years old in good health. Some clones in this sample may be carry-over from other donors' samples.

V is TRBV4-3 and J is TRBJ2-5, with 12 nucleotides matching TRBD1. V lost 3 bases and J lost 3; bases outside the gene matches: 2. The germline gives CDR1 LGHNA, CDR2 YSLEER. This CDR3 contains 15 residues. The CDR3 sequence: CASSHGTGGKETQYF. The CDR3, as DNA: TGCGCCAGCAGCCACGGGACAGGGGGCAAAGAGACCCAGTACTTC.

In nucleotides, the CDR3 is TGTGCCAGCAGCCAACGGAGGGGGTGGTTCGTGAAGTACTTC. Translating it yields CASSQRRGWFVKYF. This chain connects TRBV5-6 to TRBJ2-7; D tentatively fits TRBD1 or TRBD2 (6 bases each). V shed 4 bases and J shed 11 bases, with 22 bases lying between them. Germline V gene sequence: CDR1 SGHDT, CDR2 YYEEEE. CDR3 length: 14 residues.

This clone was counted a single time. The chain employs TRBV30 and TRBJ2-7; the D is unclear. Germline V gene sequence: CDR1 GTSNPN, CDR2 SVGIG (reference sequence). With 5 bases removed from V and 4 bases from J, the gap between germline ends came to 15 bases. The CDR3 is 13 amino acids. Here the CDR3 DNA reads TGTGCCTGGTCGAGGAATTCGAGATACGAGCAGTACTTC. Amino acid sequence: CAWSRNSRYEQYF.

J is TRBJ2-3 and V is TRBV25-1, with no clear D. There are 14 residues in the CDR3. Per the germline V gene, CDR1 is MGHDK and CDR2 is SYGVNS. Trimming took off 4 bases at V and 0 bases at J, with 8 bases between the two ends. The DNA for the CDR3 is TGTGCCAGCAGTGTGACTGCCAGCACAGATACGCAGTATTTT. This encodes CASSVTASTDTQYF. Combining the CDR3 with reference TRBV25-1 and TRBJ2-3 gives the whole variable domain EADIYQTPRYLVIGTGKKITLECSQTMGHDKMYWYQQDPGMELHLIHYSYGVNSTEKGDLSSESTVSRIRTEHFPLTLESARPSHTSQYLCASSVTASTDTQYFGPGTRLTVL.

This chain joins TRBV27 and TRBJ2-1; tentatively, D is TRBD2 (7 bases). V lost 9 bases and J lost 3, with 15 bases in between. The CDR3 is 14 amino acids. The germline CDR1 and CDR2 sequences are MNHEY and SMNVEV (reference sequence). The CDR3 sequence: CASGGARDYNEQFF. In nucleotides, the CDR3 is TGTGCCAGTGGGGGGGCGAGGGACTACAATGAGCAGTTCTTC.

The genes are TRBV27 and TRBJ2-7, with D perhaps being TRBD1 or TRBD2 (5 bases each). In germline, CDR1 is MNHEY, CDR2 SMNVEV (reference sequence). The CDR3 length is 16 residues. The V end was cut by 4 bases, the J end by 0 bases, with 16 bases between. This CDR3 reads CASSSTVGPRSYEQYF. The CDR3 region has the DNA TGTGCCAGCAGTTCGACCGTGGGACCGCGCTCCTACGAGCAGTACTTC.

The CDR3 protein is CASSSASERDTQYF. The CDR3 DNA reads TGTGCCAGCAGCTCAGCGAGCGAGAGGGATACGCAGTATTTT. The rearrangement uses TRBV7-9 and TRBJ2-3, with D hard to call. Germline-derived CDR1 and CDR2 are SEHNR and FQNEAQ (reference sequence). This CDR3 comprises 14 residues. Trimming took off 4 bases at V and 6 bases at J, with 14 bases between the two ends.

The V and J genes are TRBV29-1 and TRBJ2-1, with 12 nucleotides matching TRBD2. Germline CDR1 SQVTM, CDR2 ANQGSEA. CDR3 length: 16 amino acids. The V segment lost 3 bases and the J segment 5 bases; nucleotides outside the gene matches: 8. CDR3 coding DNA: TGCAGCGTTGATTTGGGGAGACTAGCGGGAGACAATGAGCAGTTCTTC. It codes for CSVDLGRLAGDNEQFF.

The V and J genes are TRBV7-9 and TRBJ1-2; weak D call: TRBD1 (6 bases). Trimming pared 5 bases from V and 1 base from J, leaving 14 bases between. The CDR3 runs 15 residues. The germline CDR1 and CDR2 sequences are SEHNR and FQNEAQ (reference sequence). CDR3 protein: CASSPTGPLNYGYTF. DNA of the CDR3: TGTGCCAGCAGCCCAACAGGGCCCCTTAACTATGGCTACACCTTC.

The CDR3 is CASSARDRNTEAFF. The CDR3 DNA reads TGTGCCAGCAGCGCGAGGGACAGAAACACTGAAGCTTTCTTT. V and J are TRBV5-6 and TRBJ1-1, with 7 nucleotides matching TRBD1. The V and J ends lost 4 bases and 2 bases, in that order; junction bases with no gene match: 5. The CDR3 loop spans 14 amino acids. Germline V lookup: CDR1 SGHDT, CDR2 YYEEEE.

In its sample, this clone was seen once. This chain joins TRBV2 and TRBJ1-1, with 8 positions matching TRBD1. The CDR3 is 16 residues long. The germline V gene encodes CDR1 SNHLY and CDR2 FYNNEI. The junction had 8 bases not matched to a gene; V was cut back by 4 bases and J by 1 base. Here the CDR3 reads CASSVVTGVKNTEAFF. CDR3 bases: TGTGCCAGCAGTGTTGTGACAGGGGTCAAGAACACTGAAGCTTTCTTT.

The rearrangement joins TRBV15 to TRBJ1-1; no reliable D call. V lost 5 bases and J 4 bases, leaving 14 bases between the germline ends. The CDR3 contains 14 residues. The germline gives CDR1 LNHNV, CDR2 YYDKDF (reference sequence). CDR3 sequence (DNA): TGTGCCACCAGCCCAGCTTTAGAGGGCACTGAAGCTTTCTTT. This translates into CATSPALEGTEAFF.

The chain employs TRBV5-1 and TRBJ2-3; 11 nucleotides line up with TRBD2. CDR3 length: 18 amino acids. The germline V gene encodes CDR1 SGHRS and CDR2 YFSETQ. V shed 3 bases, J shed 7 bases, and the junction held 16 bases outside the gene matches. For the CDR3, the DNA is TGCGCCAGCAGCTCCCCCAACCTACTAGCGGGAGACGGAAATACGCAGTATTTT. Translating gives CASSSPNLLAGDGNTQYF.

This rearrangement joins TRBV4-3 to TRBJ1-5; 8 bases agree with TRBD1. The CDR3 has 16 amino acids. V lost 3 bases and J lost 1; bases outside the gene matches: 5. Germline V gene data show CDR1 as LGHNA and CDR2 as YSLEER. CDR3 in DNA: TGCGCCAGCAGCCAGAGGACAGGGCTAAGCAATCAGCCCCAGCATTTT. Its translation: CASSQRTGLSNQPQHF.